Presented here are 21 T cell receptor beta chains from one specimen sequenced in a study of T cell responses to AZD1222 COVID-19 vaccine. Assay used: immunoSEQ multiplex PCR; TCRdb lists only in-frame clones, some missing. The sample includes around 70,000 clones, 79% of them seen just once. The material sequenced was peripheral blood, taken on day 0 of MenACWY control vaccination. These receptor sequences come from an adult in good health.

This clone was counted between two and nine times. This chain links TRBV5-8 with TRBJ2-1; 7 nucleotides align to TRBD1. V dropped 5 bases and J dropped 8; count of bases not matched to a gene: 10. Looked up from germline, CDR1 is SGHTS and CDR2 is YDEGEE. The CDR3 has 14 residues. CDR3 nucleotides: TGTGCCAGCAGGAACAGGGGTCCCCTCGATGAGCAGTTCTTC. The encoded protein is CASRNRGPLDEQFF.

This chain joins TRBV5-1 and TRBJ2-3; 13 positions agree with TRBD2. This CDR3 has 19 amino acids. Germline V gives CDR1 SGHRS, CDR2 YFSETQ. V trimming: 2 bases; J trimming: 5 bases; junction bases outside the gene matches: 14. Here the CDR3 DNA reads TGCGCCAGCAGCTTTCGGACTAGCGGGGGTGCGCGAGCCATAGATACGCAGTATTTT. The encoded protein is CASSFRTSGGARAIDTQYF.

The CDR3 DNA reads TGTGCCAGCAGCGCCGGACTAGCGGGATTGGGGGGTGAGCAGTTCTTC. Translating gives CASSAGLAGLGGEQFF. This chain links TRBV7-9 with TRBJ2-1; 12 bases align to TRBD2. Germline CDR1 SEHNR, CDR2 FQNEAQ (reference sequence). The CDR3 extends over 16 amino acids. Losses at the gene ends were 5 bases for V and 9 bases for J; bases not matched to a gene: 11.

The chain couples TRBV5-1 to TRBJ1-2; D may be TRBD1 (6 bases). V shed 0 bases and J shed 6 bases, with 6 bases lying between them. The V gene's germline CDR1 is SGHRS and CDR2 YFSETQ. This CDR3 spans 12 amino acids. The CDR3 here is CASSLEGDGYTF. DNA for the CDR3: TGCGCCAGCAGCTTGGAGGGGGATGGCTACACCTTC.

The chain combines TRBV11-2 with TRBJ2-2; 13 bases line up with TRBD2. The CDR3 loop spans 18 amino acids. Germline V gives CDR1 SGHAT, CDR2 FQNNGV. V was pared by 1 base and J by 5 bases, with 7 bases of the junction left unmatched. CDR3 protein: CASSLVVPGLAGTGELFF. CDR3 bases: TGTGCCAGCAGCTTAGTCGTTCCGGGACTAGCGGGAACCGGGGAGCTGTTTTTT. The variable domain in full, completed from reference TRBV11-2 and TRBJ2-2, reads EAGVAQSPRYKIIEKRQSVAFWCNPISGHATLYWYQQILGQGPKLLIQFQNNGVVDDSQLPKDRFSAERLKGVDSTLKIQPAKLEDSAVYLCASSLVVPGLAGTGELFFGEGSRLTVL.

This clone occurred a few times. This specimen includes other DNA sequences encoding the same CDR3. The rearrangement joins TRBV5-1 to TRBJ2-2; TRBD2 might be the D (6 bases). Trimming left V 2 bases short and J 3 bases short, with 8 bases between. Germline lookup yields CDR1 SGHRS and CDR2 YFSETQ. The CDR3 runs 14 residues. CDR3 region: CASSFTGDTGELFF. In nucleotides, the CDR3 is TGCGCCAGCAGCTTTACGGGGGACACCGGGGAGCTGTTTTTT.

Only a few counts were recorded for this clone. The V gene is TRBV12-3 or TRBV12-4, the J gene TRBJ1-1; D unclear. Trimming removed 4 bases from V and 4 bases from J, with 10 bases in between. This CDR3 contains 13 residues. CDR3 region: CASSYRPSTEAFF. The CDR3 DNA reads as TGTGCCAGCAGTTACCGACCTTCCACTGAAGCTTTCTTT.

The rearrangement joins TRBV4-1 to TRBJ1-1, with TRBD1 matching over 7 bases. CDR3 length: 14 residues. In germline, CDR1 is MGHRA, CDR2 YSYEKL. The V and J ends lost 4 bases and 7 bases, in that order; junction bases with no gene match: 9. CDR3 nucleotide sequence: TGCGCCAGCAGCCCGTCAGAGGGGGCAATTGAAGCTTTCTTT. Translated: CASSPSEGAIEAFF.

The chain combines TRBV7-2 with TRBJ2-1, with 7 bases identical to TRBD1. V lost 1 base and J lost 8; bases outside the gene matches: 2. The CDR3 is 13 amino acids. Germline assignment: CDR1 SGHTA and CDR2 FQGNSA. Written as DNA, the CDR3 is TGTGCCAGCAGCTTAGACAGGGGCGATGAGCAGTTCTTC. Its translation: CASSLDRGDEQFF.

The chain uses TRBV20-1 and TRBJ2-5; no definite D call. Germline CDR1 is DFQATT and CDR2 is SNEGSKA (reference sequence). The CDR3 is 13 amino acids. The V end was cut by 3 bases, the J end by 5 bases, with 13 bases between. This CDR3 is CSASIGGGETQYF. CDR3 DNA sequence: TGCAGTGCTAGTATTGGCGGTGGGGAGACCCAGTACTTC.

The chain couples TRBV29-1 to TRBJ1-3; D perhaps matches TRBD1 (6 bases). Germline CDR1 and CDR2: SQVTM and ANQGSEA. V was trimmed by 4 bases and J by 0 bases, leaving 7 bases between them. This CDR3 spans 13 amino acids. CDR3 protein: CSVADSSGNTIYF. CDR3 bases: TGCAGCGTTGCGGACAGCTCTGGAAACACCATATATTTT.

This chain uses TRBV7-2 with TRBJ2-2, with 10 bases lining up with TRBD2. The V and J ends lost 3 bases and 7 bases, in that order; junction bases with no gene match: 5. The V gene's germline CDR1 is SGHTA and CDR2 FQGNSA. This CDR3 comprises 15 residues. This CDR3 reads CASSFTSGKHGELFF. DNA for the CDR3: TGTGCCAGCAGCTTCACTAGCGGGAAGCACGGGGAGCTGTTTTTT.

The chain carries TRBV4-3 and TRBJ1-2, with D hard to call. The CDR3 loop spans 15 amino acids. Germline lookup yields CDR1 LGHNA and CDR2 YSLEER. V was shortened by 0 bases and J by 6 bases, with 14 bases between the two germline ends. The chain's CDR3 is CASSQDHGSLDGYTF. The CDR3 DNA is TGCGCCAGCAGCCAAGATCATGGCAGCCTAGATGGCTACACCTTC.

The rearrangement joins TRBV5-8 to TRBJ1-5; D uncertain. The V end lost 2 bases, the J end lost 10 bases, and 19 bases lay between the germline ends. Germline V gene data show CDR1 as SGHTS and CDR2 as YDEGEE. The CDR3 runs to 15 residues. The CDR3 DNA follows: TGTGCCAGCAGCTTTTCTGGGGTTGAGTTTCAACCCCAGCATTTT. This gives the protein CASSFSGVEFQPQHF.

This clone was counted between two and nine times. This chain joins TRBV6-5 and TRBJ2-7, with TRBD1 as a possible D gene (5 bases). CDR1 is MNHEY, CDR2 SVGAGI, per germline. The ends were cut back, 6 bases at V and 5 bases at J, with 17 bases in the middle. This CDR3 is built from 14 residues. The CDR3 nucleotides are TGTGCCAGCAGATCTCTCGGCCCCAGGGACGAGCAGTACTTC. Encoded protein: CASRSLGPRDEQYF.

V and J are TRBV29-1 and TRBJ1-4; the match to TRBD1 covers 9 bases. This CDR3 region has 13 residues. Germline lookup yields CDR1 SQVTM and CDR2 ANQGSEA. Losses at the gene ends were 6 bases for V and 8 bases for J; bases not matched to a gene: 7. The CDR3 loop is CSVAGTGREKLFF. The CDR3 coding sequence is TGCAGCGTGGCCGGGACAGGGAGGGAAAAACTGTTTTTT.

The chain employs TRBV5-6 and TRBJ2-2; D is uncertain. CDR1 and CDR2 (germline): SGHDT, YYEEEE. This CDR3 comprises 14 residues. Trimming left V 4 bases short and J 7 bases short, with 14 bases between. The CDR3 loop reads CASSRAGPVGELFF. For the CDR3, the DNA is TGTGCCAGCAGCCGGGCCGGTCCCGTCGGGGAGCTGTTTTTT.

V usage is TRBV30 and J usage is TRBJ1-2; the match to TRBD1 covers 8 bases. After removal of 1 base from V and 8 bases from J, the junction contained 9 bases not matched to a gene. The germline V gene has CDR1 GTSNPN and CDR2 SVGIG (reference sequence). This CDR3 contains 14 residues. CDR3 nucleotide sequence: TGTGCCTGGAGTGAAGGACAGGGCCTTAGGGGCTACACCTTC. Translated, it gives CAWSEGQGLRGYTF.

The V call is TRBV30, the J call TRBJ1-1; TRBD1 matches 7 bases. Trimming removed 5 bases from V and 11 bases from J; junction bases left unmatched: 8. From germline, CDR1 is GTSNPN and CDR2 SVGIG (reference sequence). The CDR3 contains 11 residues. The CDR3 loop is CAWSTGADAFF. The CDR3 DNA reads as TGTGCCTGGTCTACAGGGGCGGATGCTTTCTTT.

The chain is built from TRBV20-1 and TRBJ1-1, with D maybe TRBD1 (5 bases). The length of the CDR3 is 13 residues. Trimming left V 3 bases short and J 3 bases short, with 11 bases between. The germline gives CDR1 DFQATT, CDR2 SNEGSKA (reference sequence). The chain's CDR3 is CSASYLGDTEAFF. CDR3 coding DNA: TGCAGTGCTAGTTATCTGGGGGACACTGAAGCTTTCTTT.

This chain connects TRBV6-5 to TRBJ1-2, with D hard to call. The CDR3 sequence is 12 residues long. The V gene lost 10 bases and the J gene lost 6 bases, with 15 bases spanning the gap. Looked up from germline, CDR1 is MNHEY and CDR2 is SVGAGI. The CDR3 spells CATQSRVNGYTF. In DNA form, the CDR3 reads TGTGCCACCCAGTCACGGGTGAATGGCTACACCTTC.